This entry describes one TCR beta chain. The specificity of this receptor is unknown. Per-nucleotide qualities are absent, and no much larger clonotype sits a single base away. The CDR3 regions of human TCRbeta chains were analyzed by immunosequencing. For the original study's pipeline: TCRs in the repertoires were compared against a reference library of SARS-CoV-2-specific TCRs that had been generated with the MIRA antigen-specificity platform. Breadth meant the fraction of unique TCRs that were SARS-CoV-2-associated, whereas depth meant the fraction of total T cells that were SARS-CoV-2-associated. Each spike-specific TCR was assigned to its reactive spike region and to a CD4 or CD8 class using the MIRA data. Log10-transformed breadth and depth values were compared by one-way ANOVA with Sidak's multiple comparisons tests. TCRdb obtained this table from immuneACCESS and retained in-frame rearrangements with V and J assigned. These tables miss some clones; where compared with another copy, unresolved V genes account for less than half of the shortfall, and the remainder is unexplained. For V, J and clone size, that table is used; D and trimming come from the DNA. The sample data list 110,000 or so clones, and about 82% of these were observed just once. Together, the top ten hold 17% of the sample.

At the junction V is shortened by 9 bases and J by 6 bases; bases outside the gene matches: 24. The CDR3, from cysteine to phenylalanine, totals 21 residues. The kept DNA is CDR3 alone, 63 bases in frame from the first base. Via the germline V gene, CDR1 is SGDLS and CDR2 YYNGEE. The record originates from a study of T cell responses to AZD1222 COVID-19 vaccine (dated by TCRdb to the early 2020s). For context, the study as a whole: TCR sequencing was performed for about 250 trial participants, of whom about 200 were given two doses of AZD1222 and approximately 26 were given two doses of MenACWY control vaccine. Trial participants were enrolled into age subgroups of 18-55, 56-69 and 70-plus years, which contained around 140, 26 and 57 TCR-sequenced participants, respectively.

Here is what the overall study found, with its caveats: Conclusions about previously exposed vaccinees are limited because only five or six AZD1222 recipients were SARS-CoV-2 seropositive at baseline. Spike-specific TCR breadth and depth rose significantly after two AZD1222 doses compared with day 0 and with MenACWY recipients. Vaccine-associated CD4 TCRs spanned the whole spike protein, with dominant responses in regions 160-218 and 743-854. No day 14 peak-response samples were available, so repertoires were characterized only after the peak T cell response. In the small 56-69-year group, the increase in depth fell short of significance, most likely because of low power. Most participants were white British and females outnumbered males, and the authors suggested that clonal diversity may have been underestimated. Reportedly, almost half of the unique spike-specific TCRs recognized epitopes lying outside the regions that are mutated in the B.1.351 and B.1.1.7 variants.

The time point label for this specimen denotes: about 28 days (+/-7) after the second vaccine dose. AZD1222 recipients with second doses at about 4 weeks or about 12 weeks were pooled, because spike-specific TCR depth and breadth did not differ between schedules. Samples from vaccinated people were obtained from the UK trials COV001 and COV002, which included a single-blind randomized controlled phase 2/3 trial of AZD1222 (ChAdOx1 nCoV-19) in healthy adults. For TCRbeta chain sequencing, PBMC samples from trial participants were taken at day 0 and at day 28 after the second dose. The sequence was collected from an adult who received the AZD1222 COVID-19 vaccine. This material consisted of peripheral blood, taken 28 days after the second AZD1222 dose. The chain is made from TRBV9 and TRBJ2-1, and 16 bases in between align with TRBD2. In nucleotides, the sequence is TGTGCCATCGGGACTAGCGGGGGGGCGATGTCATTGAAGAAGTCGTCCAATGAGCAGTTCTTC. Its amino acids are CAIGTSGGAMSLKKSSNEQFF.